This T cell receptor beta chain appears in the sequencing data of a study of blood T cells in healthy people across ages. Study results and caveats: CMV status of donors was unknown, possibly confounding expanded clonotype changes.

On this clonotype: The antigen is not known.

The authors drew 8.5 to 10 milliliters of peripheral blood from each donor. In each sample, at least 6.5 million PBMCs were isolated. The CDR3 contains 14 residues. The germline V gene has CDR1 SNHLY and CDR2 FYNNEI. After removal of 10 bases from V and 2 bases from J, the junction contained 9 bases not matched to a gene. Sample-barcoded 5' priming and a J-beta primer mix drove a second PCR of 7 to 11 cycles. Researchers report that a template-switch adaptor with 12 random nucleotides tagged each cDNA molecule. A single record per CDR3 protein comes from TCRdb applying MiXCR to the 5' RACE reads. The sample shows 950,000 to 1,200,000 distinct CDR3 sequences, less than 45% of them seen only once.

The gene calls are TRBV2 and TRBJ2-7; 9 bases fit TRBD1. This receptor was taken from a man in his late teens or twenties in good health. The specimen sequenced was blood. The CDR3 DNA reads TGTGCCACCAGGACAGGGGCCAATCCCTACGAGCAGTACTTC. Amino acid sequence: CATRTGANPYEQYF.